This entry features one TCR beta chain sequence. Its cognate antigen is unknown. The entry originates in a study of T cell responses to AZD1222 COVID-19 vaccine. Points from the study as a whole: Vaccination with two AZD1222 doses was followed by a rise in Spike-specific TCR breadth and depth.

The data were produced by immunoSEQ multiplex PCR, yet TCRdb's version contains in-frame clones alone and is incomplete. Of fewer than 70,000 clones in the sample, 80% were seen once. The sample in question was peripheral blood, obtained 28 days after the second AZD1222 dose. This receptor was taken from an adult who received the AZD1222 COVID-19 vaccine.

The CDR3 DNA is TGTGCCACCAGTGATTGGACAGGGGGGAACACCGGGGAGCTGTTTTTT. This codes for CATSDWTGGNTGELFF. The chain uses TRBV24-1 and TRBJ2-2; 10 bases map to TRBD1. Germline CDR1 and CDR2: KGHDR and SFDVKD. This CDR3 spans 16 amino acids. The J segment lost 1 base and the V segment lost 2 bases, leaving 0 bases of the junction unmatched.